These 30 T cell receptor beta chains came from one sample sequenced in a study of blood T cell repertoires in COVID-19. Using immunoSEQ multiplex PCR, the repertoire was profiled, and TCRdb retains in-frame clones only, with some absent. The sample contains roughly 110,000 clones, about 64% of which appear only once. The sample comprised peripheral blood. The receptors were gathered from a human donor with acute or convalescent COVID-19. The donor label of this sample is uncertain.

The V and J genes are TRBV6-5 and TRBJ1-1; TRBD1 might be the D (6 bases). CDR1 is MNHEY and CDR2 is SVGAGI in the germline V gene. The CDR3 contains 14 residues. V lost 2 bases, J lost 1 base, and 8 bases lay in between. CDR3 amino acids: CASSYRTENTEAFF. The CDR3 region has the DNA TGTGCCAGCAGTTACCGGACAGAGAACACTGAAGCTTTCTTT.

J is TRBJ2-2 and V is TRBV27; 7 bases map to TRBD2. From germline, CDR1 is MNHEY and CDR2 SMNVEV (reference sequence). CDR3 size: 12 residues. V was pared by 6 bases and J by 6 bases, with 1 base of the junction left unmatched. The CDR3 reads CASSRGAGELFF. The DNA of the CDR3 is TGTGCCAGCAGCCGGGGGGCCGGGGAGCTGTTTTTT.

The rearrangement joins TRBV19 to TRBJ2-1; TRBD2 aligns across 15 bases. The CDR3 has 16 amino acids. The germline CDR1 and CDR2 sequences are LNHDA and SQIVND (reference sequence). J gave up 8 bases and V 5 bases, and 7 bases lay outside the gene matches. The CDR3 bases are TGTGCCAGTAGTGCTGGACTAGCGGGGGGGCTATATGAGCAGTTCTTC. Translating gives CASSAGLAGGLYEQFF.

The chain combines TRBV7-9 with TRBJ2-5, with 7 bases fitting TRBD1. V was pared by 7 bases and J by 1 base, with 9 bases of the junction left unmatched. Germline V gene lookup returns CDR1 SEHNR and CDR2 FQNEAQ (reference sequence). The CDR3 covers 15 residues. The CDR3: CASTSYRGGQETQYF. Written as DNA, the CDR3 is TGTGCCAGCACCTCTTACAGGGGCGGCCAAGAGACCCAGTACTTC.

With regard to this clone: This same CDR3 is encoded by further DNA sequences in the sample. CDR3 sequence reads: CASSIQGGNNSPLHF. In DNA, the CDR3 is TGTGCCAGTAGTATACAGGGTGGGAATAATTCACCCCTCCACTTT. The chain couples TRBV19 to TRBJ1-6, with D possibly matching TRBD1 (5 bases). V lost 2 bases and J lost 5, with 10 bases in between. There are 15 residues in the CDR3. Germline CDR1 LNHDA, CDR2 SQIVND (reference sequence).

This chain links TRBV20-1 with TRBJ2-1; D is uncertain. The CDR3 consists of 11 residues. V was pared by 6 bases and J by 7 bases, with 10 bases between. CDR1 DFQATT and CDR2 SNEGSKA come from the germline V gene (reference sequence). Here the CDR3 DNA reads TGCAGTGCAACTAAGAGGAATGAGCAGTTCTTC. Encoded protein: CSATKRNEQFF.

This chain connects TRBV5-1 to TRBJ1-1, with 9 bases matching TRBD1. The CDR3 consists of 13 residues. Trimming cost V 5 bases and J 1 base; bases outside gene matches: 0. From germline, CDR1 is SGHRS and CDR2 YFSETQ. Here the CDR3 DNA reads TGCGCCAGCAGACAGGGGGCGAACACTGAAGCTTTCTTT. Protein sequence: CASRQGANTEAFF.

This rearrangement joins TRBV4-2 to TRBJ2-1; TRBD1 matches at 7 bases. The CDR3 is 15 residues long. V shed 0 bases and J 3 bases; nucleotides not matched to a gene: 2. The germline V gene has CDR1 LGHNA and CDR2 YNFKEQ. The CDR3 spells CASSQDRDSYNEQFF. The CDR3 bases are TGTGCCAGCAGCCAAGACCGGGACAGCTACAATGAGCAGTTCTTC.

This chain links TRBV7-2 with TRBJ2-3; 11 bases map to TRBD2. V dropped 1 base and J dropped 8; count of bases not matched to a gene: 2. This CDR3 region has 14 residues. The germline V gene has CDR1 SGHTA and CDR2 FQGNSA. This CDR3 is CASSLDTSGGTQYF. The CDR3 DNA reads as TGTGCCAGCAGCTTAGACACTAGCGGGGGTACGCAGTATTTT.

A few counts support this clone. This CDR3 reads CASSLDKMNTEAFF. The CDR3 DNA reads TGTGCCAGCAGCCTCGACAAAATGAACACTGAAGCTTTCTTT. The chain couples TRBV4-2 to TRBJ1-1; D uncertain. Germline V gives CDR1 LGHNA, CDR2 YNFKEQ. This CDR3 is built from 14 residues. The V end lost 4 bases, the J end lost 0 bases, and 9 bases lay between the germline ends.

The J gene is TRBJ1-4, the V gene TRBV28; D is possibly TRBD1 (6 bases). CDR1 and CDR2 (germline): MDHEN, SYDVKM. The CDR3 extends over 13 amino acids. Deletions cut 7 bases from V and 5 bases from J, with 11 bases between. The CDR3 here is CASTFGQNEKLFF. Written as DNA, the CDR3 is TGTGCCAGCACCTTTGGACAGAATGAAAAACTGTTTTTT.

This clone was seen just once. The rearrangement joins TRBV30 to TRBJ2-3; 9 positions agree with TRBD1. This CDR3 has 14 residues. Germline loops: CDR1 GTSNPN, CDR2 SVGIG (reference sequence). V dropped 5 bases and J dropped 4; count of bases not matched to a gene: 7. Here the CDR3 DNA reads TGTGCCTGGGGGGACAGGGCCCCACCAGATACGCAGTATTTT. Residues: CAWGDRAPPDTQYF. Full variable domain (missing parts from reference TRBV30 and TRBJ2-3): SQTIHQWPATLVQPVGSPLSLECTVEGTSNPNLYWYRQAAGRGLQLLFYSVGIGQISSEVPQNLSASRPQDRQFILSSKKLLLSDSGFYLCAWGDRAPPDTQYFGPGTRLTVL.

This clone was seen a handful of times. Additional DNA sequences in this sample encode the identical CDR3. The chain carries TRBV2 and TRBJ1-2; D unresolved. CDR3 size: 11 residues. Germline V gene data show CDR1 as SNHLY and CDR2 as FYNNEI. Trimming shortened V by 4 bases and J by 4 bases, and 4 bases separated the two germline ends. Written as DNA, the CDR3 is TGTGCCAGCAGTGCAGGCTATGGCTACACCTTC. Its translation is CASSAGYGYTF.

The chain couples TRBV6-5 to TRBJ2-5; 9 bases line up with TRBD2. The junction had 11 bases not matched to a gene; V was cut back by 2 bases and J by 7 bases. Germline V lookup: CDR1 MNHEY, CDR2 SVGAGI. This CDR3 comprises 16 residues. The CDR3 region is CASSYRGRGGAGTQYF. DNA of the CDR3: TGTGCCAGCAGTTACCGTGGGCGCGGGGGGGCGGGGACCCAGTACTTC.

V usage is TRBV5-1 and J usage is TRBJ2-2, with D possibly being TRBD2 (5 bases). CDR1 is SGHRS, CDR2 YFSETQ, per germline. This CDR3 has 14 residues. V lost 6 bases and J 3 bases, leaving 12 bases between the germline ends. CDR3 residues: CASNSGDYTGELFF. In DNA, the CDR3 is TGCGCCAGCAACTCCGGGGATTACACCGGGGAGCTGTTTTTT.

Worth noting for this clone: Other nucleotide sequences in the sample specify the same CDR3. The chain links TRBV7-8 to TRBJ1-5; possible D gene TRBD1, 5 bases. Trimming cost V 3 bases and J 5 bases, with 11 bases left between them. CDR1 SGHVS and CDR2 FQNEAQ come from the germline V gene. This CDR3 contains 14 residues. CDR3 loop: CASSFGASDQPQHF. CDR3 coding DNA: TGTGCCAGCAGCTTTGGGGCTTCGGATCAGCCCCAGCATTTT.

The J gene is TRBJ2-1, the V gene TRBV3-1 (or the pseudogene TRBV3-2); D remains unclear. Germline values: CDR1 LGHDT, CDR2 YNNKEL (reference sequence). V lost 3 bases to trimming and J lost 8 bases, with 5 bases between them. The CDR3 is 11 amino acids. CDR3 in amino acids: CASSHLYEQFF. The CDR3 nucleotides are TGTGCCAGCAGCCACCTTTATGAGCAGTTCTTC.

This clone appeared once. J is TRBJ2-3 and V is TRBV2; 16 nucleotides align to TRBD2. Germline V gene data show CDR1 as SNHLY and CDR2 as FYNNEI. With 1 base clipped from V and 4 bases from J, the junction kept 8 bases outside the gene matches. This CDR3 is built from 19 residues. CDR3 amino acids: CASSEGGLAGGPRPDTQYF. The CDR3 DNA sequence: TGTGCCAGCAGTGAAGGGGGACTAGCGGGAGGGCCTCGGCCAGATACGCAGTATTTT.

V and J are TRBV7-9 and TRBJ2-2; 9 bases are a match to TRBD1. This CDR3 is 17 amino acids long. Germline CDR1 reads SEHNR; CDR2 reads FQNEAQ (reference sequence). J lost 2 bases, V lost 1 base, and 5 bases had no gene match. CDR3 sequence reads: CASSLVRGQGNTGELFF. The CDR3 DNA is TGTGCCAGCAGCTTAGTAAGGGGACAGGGAAACACCGGGGAGCTGTTTTTT. The entire variable domain, with the rest obtained from reference TRBV7-9 and TRBJ2-2, is as follows: DTGVSQNPRHKITKRGQNVTFRCDPISEHNRLYWYRQTLGQGPEFLTYFQNEAQLEKSRLLSDRFSAERPKGSFSTLEIQRTEQGDSAMYLCASSLVRGQGNTGELFFGEGSRLTVL.

The CDR3 is CAISGGTGGLNTGELFF. CDR3 DNA sequence: TGTGCCATCAGTGGGGGGACAGGGGGCCTGAACACCGGGGAGCTGTTTTTT. The rearrangement uses TRBV10-3 and TRBJ2-2; 12 nucleotides agree with TRBD1. The ends lost 4 bases at V and 1 base at J; junction bases unmatched: 4. Germline assignment: CDR1 ENHRY and CDR2 SYGVKD. This CDR3 comprises 17 residues.

The rearrangement joins TRBV2 to TRBJ1-2; 9 bases line up with TRBD1. The CDR3 extends over 13 amino acids. The V segment lost 8 bases and the J segment 8 bases; nucleotides outside the gene matches: 9. Germline V gives CDR1 SNHLY, CDR2 FYNNEI. Here the CDR3 reads CASDVTGGQGYTF. The CDR3 DNA is TGTGCCAGCGACGTAACAGGGGGCCAAGGCTACACCTTC.

Ten or more counts support this clone. The chain employs TRBV3-1 (or the pseudogene TRBV3-2) and TRBJ1-4; 7 positions match TRBD1. The length of the CDR3 is 14 residues. Germline values: CDR1 LGHDT, CDR2 YNNKEL (reference sequence). The junction had 4 bases not matched to a gene; V was cut back by 3 bases and J by 6 bases. CDR3 nucleotide sequence: TGTGCCAGCAGCCAGACAGGGCTCCATGAAAAACTGTTTTTT. Translated: CASSQTGLHEKLFF.

This clone was counted a single time. The CDR3 loop is CASSTGGRGGEQYF. The DNA of the CDR3 is TGCGCCAGCTCGACAGGGGGTAGGGGCGGGGAGCAGTACTTC. V and J are TRBV5-1 and TRBJ2-7, with TRBD1 identical over 9 bases. The V gene end was trimmed by 7 bases and the J gene end by 7 bases; junction bases not matched to a gene: 12. CDR1 and CDR2 from the germline V gene are SGHRS and YFSETQ. The CDR3 is 14 residues long.

There are a few counts of this clone. The J gene is TRBJ1-4, the V gene TRBV25-1; no clear D. Germline V CDR1 and CDR2: MGHDK, SYGVNS. The CDR3 runs 14 residues. Trimming pared 2 bases from V and 5 bases from J, leaving 9 bases between. The CDR3: CASSEAGPNEKLFF. DNA for the CDR3: TGTGCCAGCAGTGAAGCGGGCCCGAATGAAAAACTGTTTTTT. The full variable domain, with the rest looked up from reference TRBV25-1 and TRBJ1-4, is EADIYQTPRYLVIGTGKKITLECSQTMGHDKMYWYQQDPGMELHLIHYSYGVNSTEKGDLSSESTVSRIRTEHFPLTLESARPSHTSQYLCASSEAGPNEKLFFGSGTQLSVL.

The DNA for the CDR3 is TGTGCCAGTAGTATCGGGTCAGTCGCCGGGGAGCTGTTTTTT. It yields the protein CASSIGSVAGELFF. The genes are TRBV19 and TRBJ2-2, with D hard to call. Trimming left V 3 bases short and J 6 bases short, with 11 bases between. The CDR3 spans 14 residues. From germline, CDR1 is LNHDA and CDR2 SQIVND (reference sequence).

This rearrangement joins TRBV6-5 to TRBJ2-1, with D unresolved. This CDR3 region has 11 residues. Per germline, CDR1 MNHEY and CDR2 SVGAGI. Trimming took 6 bases from V and 10 from J, leaving 10 bases between them. The CDR3 region has the DNA TGTGCCAGCAGCTCCCGGTTAGAGCAGTTCTTC. Its protein is CASSSRLEQFF.

V and J are TRBV28 and TRBJ2-1, with 7 bases matching TRBD2. Germline values: CDR1 MDHEN, CDR2 SYDVKM. The CDR3 has 16 residues. V was clipped by 8 bases and J by 0 bases; unmatched bases: 10. The CDR3 DNA is TGTGCCAGCCGGGCGCGGCGGGGGAGCTCCTACAATGAGCAGTTCTTC. Protein product: CASRARRGSSYNEQFF. The full variable domain, in which reference TRBV28 and TRBJ2-1 provide the parts outside the CDR3, is DVKVTQSSRYLVKRTGEKVFLECVQDMDHENMFWYRQDPGLGLRLIYFSYDVKMKEKGDIPEGYSVSREKKERFSLILESASTNQTSMYLCASRARRGSSYNEQFFGPGTRLTVL.

The chain uses TRBV10-3 and TRBJ2-5; 8 bases align to TRBD1. CDR1 is ENHRY, CDR2 SYGVKD, per germline. J gave up 5 bases and V 6 bases, and 8 bases lay outside the gene matches. The CDR3 has 14 amino acids. CDR3 coding DNA: TGTGCCATCAGGTCGACAGGGGACCGGGAGACCCAGTACTTC. It encodes CAIRSTGDRETQYF.

This chain joins TRBV27 and TRBJ1-2; 7 positions agree with TRBD1. CDR1 is MNHEY, CDR2 SMNVEV, per germline (reference sequence). V trimming: 2 bases; J trimming: 4 bases; junction bases outside the gene matches: 1. The CDR3 runs to 13 residues. CDR3 region: CASSLNRGYGYTF. The CDR3 region has the DNA TGTGCCAGCAGTTTAAACAGGGGCTATGGCTACACCTTC.

This clone was counted only a few times. The V and J genes are TRBV6-1 and TRBJ2-4; 8 nucleotides align to TRBD1. Germline values: CDR1 MNHNS, CDR2 SASEGT. The junction had 4 bases not matched to a gene; V was cut back by 2 bases and J by 7 bases. CDR3 length: 14 amino acids. The CDR3 coding sequence is TGTGCCAGCAGTGAACGGACAGGGATTAACATTCAGTACTTC. Amino acid sequence: CASSERTGINIQYF.